The 8 T cell receptor beta chains listed next were all sequenced from one sample in a study of CD4 T cell repertoires in COVID-19. No culture step preceded sequencing of the ex vivo isolated memory T cells. Measured with immunoSEQ multiplex PCR; TCRdb has only the in-frame clones, and not every one. The top ten hold approximately 0.7% of the sample, which has about 24,000 clones, roughly 93% seen once. The sequenced sample was circulating follicular helper CD4+ T cells (cTfh) from blood, obtained before the COVID-19 pandemic. The receptors derive from a human donor who had COVID-19.

V is TRBV28 and J is TRBJ1-2; D perhaps matches TRBD1 (5 bases). Trimming pared 7 bases from V and 4 bases from J, leaving 22 bases between. This CDR3 is 16 amino acids long. Germline assignment: CDR1 MDHEN and CDR2 SYDVKM. The DNA of the CDR3 is TGTGCCAGCACCCCTGGAGGGGTTGCCCTGGGCTATGGCTACACCTTC. Translated, it gives CASTPGGVALGYGYTF.

The chain combines TRBV10-2 with TRBJ2-1; perhaps TRBD1 as D (6 bases). CDR1 is WSHSY and CDR2 is SAAADI in the germline V gene. V lost 1 base and J lost 2, with 12 bases in between. The CDR3 extends over 16 amino acids. The CDR3 is CASSEWGRGAYNEQFF. As DNA, the CDR3 is TGCGCCAGCAGTGAGTGGGGCAGGGGAGCCTACAATGAGCAGTTCTTC.

The chain recombines TRBV5-5 with TRBJ1-2; 9 nucleotides align to TRBD1. V lost 4 bases to trimming and J lost 4 bases; unmatched junction nucleotides: 5. This CDR3 has 14 amino acids. The V gene's germline CDR1 is SGHKS and CDR2 YYEKEE (reference sequence). CDR3 DNA sequence: TGTGCCAGCAGCCCGACGACAGGGGGCTATGGCTACACCTTC. Translated, it gives CASSPTTGGYGYTF. The full variable domain, rest sourced from reference TRBV5-5 and TRBJ1-2, is DAGVTQSPTHLIKTRGQQVTLRCSPISGHKSVSWYQQVLGQGPQFIFQYYEKEERGRGNFPDRFSARQFPNYSSELNVNALLLGDSALYLCASSPTTGGYGYTFGSGTRLTVV.

The chain combines TRBV29-1 with TRBJ2-1; 7 positions agree with TRBD2. Unmatched junction bases numbered 11, after V lost 6 bases and J lost 6 bases. Germline CDR1 SQVTM, CDR2 ANQGSEA. The CDR3 extends over 14 amino acids. The CDR3 loop reads CSVHLAETLNEQFF. The DNA for the CDR3 is TGCAGCGTCCACCTAGCGGAGACTCTCAATGAGCAGTTCTTC.

The chain couples TRBV5-1 to TRBJ1-2, with D possibly TRBD1 on 5 matching bases. Germline values: CDR1 SGHRS, CDR2 YFSETQ. The CDR3 is made up of 16 amino acids. With 6 bases removed from V and 2 bases from J, the gap between germline ends came to 20 bases. CDR3 bases: TGCGCCAGCAAGGCGCCAGGAAGCGGGGACAACTATGGCTACACCTTC. It encodes CASKAPGSGDNYGYTF.

Here the CDR3 DNA reads TGTGCCAGTAAATCCCCTAGCGGGGGGCAGAGCTCCTACAATGAGCAGTTCTTC. It encodes CASKSPSGGQSSYNEQFF. The chain is built from TRBV19 and TRBJ2-1; 11 bases map to TRBD2. Unmatched junction bases numbered 11, after V lost 7 bases and J lost 0 bases. The CDR3 length is 18 residues. Looked up from germline, CDR1 is LNHDA and CDR2 is SQIVND (reference sequence). The variable domain in full, with the rest retrieved from reference TRBV19 and TRBJ2-1, is DGGITQSPKYLFRKEGQNVTLSCEQNLNHDAMYWYRQDPGQGLRLIYYSQIVNDFQKGDIAEGYSVSREKKESFPLTVTSAQKNPTAFYLCASKSPSGGQSSYNEQFFGPGTRLTVL.

This rearrangement joins TRBV15 to TRBJ2-5; TRBD1 matches 7 bases. The junction had 6 bases not matched to a gene; V was cut back by 3 bases and J by 5 bases. Germline assignment: CDR1 LNHNV and CDR2 YYDKDF (reference sequence). This CDR3 comprises 14 residues. The CDR3: CATSRVTGLETQYF. The CDR3 DNA follows: TGTGCCACCAGCAGGGTGACAGGGTTGGAGACCCAGTACTTC.

The chain combines TRBV6-6 with TRBJ1-2; tentatively, D is TRBD1 (5 bases). The CDR3 is made up of 15 amino acids. Germline V gene lookup returns CDR1 MNHNY and CDR2 SVGAGI (reference sequence). Trimming shortened V by 0 bases and J by 6 bases, and 14 bases separated the two germline ends. The CDR3 loop reads CASSYSGGDGNGYTF. In DNA, the CDR3 is TGTGCCAGCAGTTACTCCGGGGGGGACGGGAATGGCTACACCTTC.